The T cell receptor beta chain under discussion was sequenced for a study of T cell repertoires and HLA-DP antigens. Study in general: In vitro CD4+ alloreactivity was against HeLa-presented HLA-DP.

Trimming pared 5 bases from V and 0 bases from J, leaving 8 bases between. The CDR3 covers 14 residues. Germline CDR1 reads MNHEY; CDR2 reads SVGAGI. Remarks on this clone: Its antigen is not known.

Sequenced by immunoSEQ multiplex PCR; TCRdb stores in-frame clones only, minus some. The sample consists of some 110,000 clones, almost 95% of them appearing once. V is TRBV6-5 and J is TRBJ2-1, with unresolved D. This TCR derives from a woman aged 18-29 years in good health and CMV-seronegative. Specimen: CD4+ T cells from PBMCs. CDR3 nucleotides: TGTGCCAGCAGTCCTCAGAGCTCCTACAATGAGCAGTTCTTC. Its protein product is CASSPQSSYNEQFF.